The present TCR beta chain was sequenced within a study of shared clonotypes between healthy human individuals. The V end lost 5 bases, the J end lost 0 bases, and 16 bases lay between the germline ends. The CDR3 length is 17 residues. Germline CDR1 and CDR2: SEHNR and FQNEAQ (reference sequence). Positively selected for CCR7, the CD45RO-negative cells used as naive CD8 cells excluded terminally differentiated effector memory CD45RA+ cells. The assay was immunoSEQ multiplex PCR, and TCRdb's table has in-frame clones only and misses some. The sample contains under 1 million clones, 80% to 95% of which appear only once.

The sequenced sample was naive CD8+ T cells sorted from blood. The receptor comes from a man aged 25-45 years in good health. The chain links TRBV7-9 to TRBJ1-4; TRBD1 is a possible D gene (5 bases). In nucleotides, the CDR3 is TGTGCCAGCAGCGACCTCAGGGTTGCCGCAACTAATGAAAAACTGTTTTTT. Translated: CASSDLRVAATNEKLFF.